The 26 T cell receptor beta chains below come from one sample, sequenced in a study of OX40 agonist ivuxolimab in advanced cancers. TCRdb keeps only in-frame clones here, not all; method: immunoSEQ multiplex PCR. The sample includes tens of thousands of clones, more than 85% of them seen just once. This specimen consisted of CD4+ or CD8+ T cells sorted from blood, obtained in a trial of the OX40 agonist ivuxolimab. These receptors all stem from an adult with an advanced solid tumor such as melanoma, head and neck, liver or kidney cancer.

This clone has a handful of counts. CDR3 in amino acids: CASSYRLLGEQYF. DNA of the CDR3: TGTGCCAGCAGTTACCGCCTCCTAGGGGAGCAGTACTTC. V gene TRBV6-5 combines with J gene TRBJ2-7; no clear D. CDR1 and CDR2 (germline): MNHEY, SVGAGI. The CDR3 contains 13 residues. Deletions cut 2 bases from V and 7 bases from J, with 12 bases between.

The V and J genes are TRBV11-2 and TRBJ2-5; D might be TRBD1 or TRBD2, each matching 5 bases. Per germline, CDR1 SGHAT and CDR2 FQNNGV. The CDR3 has 12 residues. Trimming shortened V by 4 bases and J by 8 bases, and 11 bases separated the two germline ends. CDR3 in amino acids: CASSSPRGTQYF. The DNA of the CDR3 is TGTGCCAGCAGCTCCCCGAGGGGAACCCAGTACTTC. The complete variable domain, with remaining parts taken from reference TRBV11-2 and TRBJ2-5, reads EAGVAQSPRYKIIEKRQSVAFWCNPISGHATLYWYQQILGQGPKLLIQFQNNGVVDDSQLPKDRFSAERLKGVDSTLKIQPAKLEDSAVYLCASSSPRGTQYFGPGTRLLVL.

By sample share, this clone is medium-sized. The chain joins TRBV4-3 to TRBJ2-1; TRBD1 might be the D (6 bases). V lost 0 bases, J lost 13 bases, and 16 bases lay in between. The CDR3 has 14 amino acids. CDR1 and CDR2 (germline): LGHNA, YSLEER. The CDR3 region has the DNA TGCGCCAGCAGCCAAGAATCAGGGCAGGGGATACAGTTCTTC. Translating it yields CASSQESGQGIQFF.

This chain joins TRBV25-1 and TRBJ2-7; TRBD2 is a possible D gene (5 bases). The CDR3 consists of 13 residues. Looked up from germline, CDR1 is MGHDK and CDR2 is SYGVNS. Trimming shortened V by 6 bases and J by 1 base, and 10 bases separated the two germline ends. CDR3 sequence (DNA): TGTGCCAGCAGCTTCGGGGTTTCCTACGAGCAGTACTTC. Amino acid sequence: CASSFGVSYEQYF.

The chain links TRBV6-5 to TRBJ2-7, with D possibly called TRBD1 or TRBD2 (5 bases each). The CDR3 length is 15 residues. CDR1 MNHEY and CDR2 SVGAGI come from the germline V gene. Trimming cost V 6 bases and J 2 bases, with 17 bases left between them. The CDR3 protein is CASSTRDGGAYEQYF. The CDR3 DNA reads as TGTGCCAGCAGCACCCGGGATGGGGGAGCCTACGAGCAGTACTTC.

The rearrangement joins TRBV30 to TRBJ2-7; D possibly corresponds to TRBD2 (6 bases). The CDR3 covers 12 residues. The germline V gene encodes CDR1 GTSNPN and CDR2 SVGIG (reference sequence). For the CDR3, the DNA is TGTGCGCTAGCGTCGAGCTCCTACGAGCAGTACTTC. Amino acids: CALASSSYEQYF. The full variable domain, with the rest looked up from reference TRBV30 and TRBJ2-7, is SQTIHQWPATLVQPVGSPLSLECTVEGTSNPNLYWYRQAAGRGLQLLFYSVGIGQISSEVPQNLSASRPQDRQFILSSKKLLLSDSGFYLCALASSSYEQYFGPGTRLTVT.

V gene TRBV14 combines with J gene TRBJ2-3; no clear D gene. CDR3 length: 13 residues. Deletions cut 3 bases from V and 1 base from J, with 5 bases between. CDR1 is SGHDN and CDR2 is FVKESK in the germline V gene. The CDR3 reads CASSHARTDTQYF. DNA for the CDR3: TGTGCCAGCAGCCATGCGCGCACAGATACGCAGTATTTT.

CDR3 nucleotides: TGTGCCAGCAGCGGACAGGGGAGGCCTTTTTACGAGCAGTACTTC. It codes for CASSGQGRPFYEQYF. The rearrangement uses TRBV7-2 and TRBJ2-7, with 9 bases that match TRBD1. The CDR3 has 15 amino acids. Germline CDR1 reads SGHTA; CDR2 reads FQGNSA. V was pared by 5 bases and J by 4 bases, with 9 bases of the junction left unmatched.

The V and J genes are TRBV5-1 and TRBJ2-7; the D is unclear. CDR1 and CDR2 from the germline V gene are SGHRS and YFSETQ. This CDR3 region has 13 residues. V was trimmed by 0 bases and J by 2 bases, leaving 6 bases between them. The CDR3 bases are TGCGCCAGCAGCTTGGCACAGACCTACGAGCAGTACTTC. It codes for CASSLAQTYEQYF.

The rearrangement links TRBV6-5 to TRBJ2-1, with D hard to call. There are 13 residues in the CDR3. V was cut by 6 bases and J by 7 bases, with 13 bases left in between. Germline V gives CDR1 MNHEY, CDR2 SVGAGI. CDR3 loop: CASSPRVWNEQFF. Here the CDR3 DNA reads TGTGCCAGCAGCCCCCGAGTTTGGAATGAGCAGTTCTTC.

The chain has TRBV5-6 and TRBJ2-1; TRBD2 might be the D (5 bases). CDR3 length: 13 amino acids. Germline V lookup: CDR1 SGHDT, CDR2 YYEEEE. V was clipped by 4 bases and J by 6 bases, with 11 bases between them. The CDR3 coding sequence is TGTGCCAGCAGCCTGGACTGGGTCAATGAGCAGTTCTTC. The encoded protein is CASSLDWVNEQFF.

The V and J genes are TRBV19 and TRBJ2-4; no firm D call. Germline V gene lookup returns CDR1 LNHDA and CDR2 SQIVND (reference sequence). The CDR3 totals 15 residues. V was shortened by 4 bases and J by 0 bases, with 10 bases between the two germline ends. The CDR3 protein is CASSSLTLAKNIQYF. CDR3 DNA: TGTGCCAGTAGTAGTCTTACTCTAGCCAAAAACATTCAGTACTTC.

The chain uses TRBV2 and TRBJ1-2, with D unclear. Germline V gene data show CDR1 as SNHLY and CDR2 as FYNNEI. The CDR3 has 11 residues. Trimming left V 3 bases short and J 8 bases short, with 7 bases between. CDR3 in amino acids: CASSDRWGYTF. CDR3 nucleotide sequence: TGTGCCAGCAGTGACAGATGGGGCTACACCTTC.

The chain uses TRBV10-3 and TRBJ2-7; a possible D gene is TRBD2 (6 bases). Deletions cut 6 bases from V and 6 bases from J, with 24 bases between. CDR3 length: 16 amino acids. The germline CDR1 and CDR2 sequences are ENHRY and SYGVKD. CDR3 region: CAIRQTVGEVSSEQYF. The CDR3 bases are TGTGCCATCAGACAGACAGTGGGGGAGGTGTCAAGCGAGCAGTACTTC.

V usage is TRBV29-1 and J usage is TRBJ2-5; 7 bases are a match to TRBD2. The CDR3 has 13 residues. Germline-derived CDR1 and CDR2 are SQVTM and ANQGSEA. The V and J ends lost 6 bases and 3 bases, in that order; junction bases with no gene match: 7. The CDR3 reads CSVPIGGEETQYF. The CDR3 DNA reads as TGCAGCGTCCCCATTGGGGGGGAAGAGACCCAGTACTTC.

The chain carries TRBV28 and TRBJ1-2, with D unresolved. The ends were cut back, 2 bases at V and 10 bases at J, with 14 bases in the middle. The CDR3 is 13 residues long. The germline gives CDR1 MDHEN, CDR2 SYDVKM. This CDR3 is CASSLQPLLVYTF. Here the CDR3 DNA reads TGTGCCAGCAGTTTACAGCCATTATTGGTCTACACCTTC.

The rearrangement uses TRBV4-3 and TRBJ1-1; D not certain. The CDR3 contains 14 residues. The ends were cut back, 1 base at V and 5 bases at J, with 11 bases in the middle. Germline assignment: CDR1 LGHNA and CDR2 YSLEER. CDR3 DNA sequence: TGCGCCAGCAGCCAAGGTCGGGGATTAACTGAAGCTTTCTTT. Translating gives CASSQGRGLTEAFF.

The chain recombines TRBV7-3 with TRBJ2-7; the D is unclear. This CDR3 spans 15 amino acids. V was pared by 1 base and J by 0 bases, with 10 bases between. CDR1 and CDR2 from the germline V gene are SGHTA and FQGTGA. Here the CDR3 DNA reads TGTGCCAGCAGCTTAATCCGGTCCTTCTCCTACGAGCAGTACTTC. This translates into CASSLIRSFSYEQYF. Full variable domain (outside the CDR3, taken from reference TRBV7-3 and TRBJ2-7): GAGVSQTPSNKVTEKGKYVELRCDPISGHTALYWYRQSLGQGPEFLIYFQGTGAADDSGLPNDRFFAVRPEGSVSTLKIQRTERGDSAVYLCASSLIRSFSYEQYFGPGTRLTVT.

The DNA of the CDR3 is TGTGCCTGGAGTGTGGAGGGGAGGAATGAGCAGTTCTTC. It codes for CAWSVEGRNEQFF. The V call is TRBV30, the J call TRBJ2-1, with a possible D match to TRBD2 (6 bases). From germline, CDR1 is GTSNPN and CDR2 SVGIG (reference sequence). V dropped 0 bases and J dropped 7 bases, with 10 bases sitting between them. CDR3 size: 13 residues.

The V and J genes are TRBV18 and TRBJ1-1; D call uncertain. This CDR3 is 15 amino acids long. CDR1 is KGHSH and CDR2 is LQKENI in the germline V gene. V was trimmed by 2 bases and J by 4 bases, leaving 14 bases between them. The CDR3 DNA follows: TGTGCCAGCTCACCAAACAGCCCCCGAGGCACTGAAGCTTTCTTT. This sequence encodes CASSPNSPRGTEAFF.

This chain joins TRBV7-8 and TRBJ2-3, with 8 bases aligning to TRBD2. Germline V lookup: CDR1 SGHVS, CDR2 FQNEAQ. The V gene end was trimmed by 4 bases and the J gene end by 0 bases; junction bases not matched to a gene: 3. The CDR3 has 15 residues. In DNA, the CDR3 is TGTGCCAGCAGCTACGCTAGCGGGAGCACAGATACGCAGTATTTT. It yields the protein CASSYASGSTDTQYF.

The chain couples TRBV5-6 to TRBJ2-7; no clear D. Trimming took off 5 bases at V and 3 bases at J, with 12 bases between the two ends. The CDR3 contains 13 residues. Germline V CDR1 and CDR2: SGHDT, YYEEEE. The DNA for the CDR3 is TGTGCCAGCAGACCCCTCCAAAACTACGAGCAGTACTTC. Translated, it gives CASRPLQNYEQYF. Together with reference TRBV5-6 and TRBJ2-7, the CDR3 gives the full variable domain: DAGVTQSPTHLIKTRGQQVTLRCSPKSGHDTVSWYQQALGQGPQFIFQYYEEEERQRGNFPDRFSGHQFPNYSSELNVNALLLGDSALYLCASRPLQNYEQYFGPGTRLTVT.

CDR3 loop: CAISEGRAGDTQYF. The CDR3 DNA reads as TGTGCCATCAGTGAGGGCAGGGCAGGAGATACGCAGTATTTT. The V call is TRBV10-3, the J call TRBJ2-3; a possible D gene is TRBD1 (5 bases). The CDR3 totals 14 residues. The germline V gene has CDR1 ENHRY and CDR2 SYGVKD. Trimming cost V 2 bases and J 5 bases, with 11 bases left between them.

This clone was detected only once. The V call is TRBV5-4, the J call TRBJ1-3, with no clear D. The CDR3 loop spans 16 amino acids. Germline V CDR1 and CDR2: SGHNT, YYREEE (reference sequence). V lost 0 bases and J 4 bases, leaving 14 bases between the germline ends. Here the CDR3 DNA reads TGTGCCAGCAGCTTGGACCCCGCGGCGGCGGGAAACACCATATATTTT. It yields the protein CASSLDPAAAGNTIYF.

The J gene is TRBJ1-2, the V gene TRBV28; D is unclear. With 7 bases removed from V and 6 bases from J, the gap between germline ends came to 12 bases. The CDR3 covers 12 residues. CDR1 and CDR2 (germline): MDHEN, SYDVKM. CDR3 nucleotide sequence: TGTGCCAGCACCCTAAGGAGGGATGGCTACACCTTC. Translated, it gives CASTLRRDGYTF.

This chain connects TRBV29-1 to TRBJ2-3; 8 bases are a match to TRBD2. Unmatched junction bases numbered 14, after V lost 6 bases and J lost 3 bases. This CDR3 spans 16 amino acids. CDR1 is SQVTM, CDR2 ANQGSEA, per germline. Here the CDR3 reads CSVTNLAGRGTDTQYF. The CDR3 region has the DNA TGCAGCGTAACCAACCTAGCGGGTAGAGGGACAGATACGCAGTATTTT.